This T cell receptor (beta chain) was sequenced for a study of blood T cells in healthy people across ages. A second about 7 to 11 cycle PCR used barcoded and J-beta primers. One entry per CDR3 protein results from TCRdb running MiXCR on the 5' RACE reads. Here the sample spans some 560,000 distinct CDR3 sequences, approximately 26% being singletons. In this sample, this clonotype turned up a few times. The target antigen is unknown. V gave up 1 base and J gave up 3 bases; unmatched junction bases: 6. The CDR3 is made up of 14 amino acids. Germline V gene data show CDR1 as SQVTM and CDR2 as ANQGSEA. Broader study findings: Roughly linear declines in TCR beta diversity per million T cells occurred with age.

These data also formed part of another study, on T cells of mothers and their children.

This TCR derives from a boy aged 2-15 years in good health. The chain carries TRBV29-1 and TRBJ2-7; 7 positions agree with TRBD2. Sequencing used blood. The DNA of the CDR3 is TGCAGCGTTGAAGGCCTTGGGGGGGACTACGAGCAGTACTTC. Its protein product is CSVEGLGGDYEQYF.